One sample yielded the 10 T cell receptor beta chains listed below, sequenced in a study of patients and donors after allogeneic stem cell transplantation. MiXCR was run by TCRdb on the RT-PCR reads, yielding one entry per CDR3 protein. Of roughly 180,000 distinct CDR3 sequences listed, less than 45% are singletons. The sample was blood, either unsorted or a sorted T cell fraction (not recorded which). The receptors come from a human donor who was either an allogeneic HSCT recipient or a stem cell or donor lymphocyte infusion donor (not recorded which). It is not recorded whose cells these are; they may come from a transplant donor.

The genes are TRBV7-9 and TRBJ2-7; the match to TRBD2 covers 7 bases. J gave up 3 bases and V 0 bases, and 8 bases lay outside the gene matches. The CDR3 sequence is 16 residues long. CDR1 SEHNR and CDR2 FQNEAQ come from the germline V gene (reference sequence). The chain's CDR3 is CASSLATGTTYYEQYF. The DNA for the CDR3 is TGTGCCAGCAGCTTAGCAACCGGGACTACTTACTACGAGCAGTACTTC.

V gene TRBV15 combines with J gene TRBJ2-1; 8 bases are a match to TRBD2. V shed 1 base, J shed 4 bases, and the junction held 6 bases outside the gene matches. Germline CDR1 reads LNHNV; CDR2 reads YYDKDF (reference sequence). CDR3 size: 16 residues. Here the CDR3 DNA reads TGTGCCACCAGCAGAGTCCCTAGCGGGTCTTACAATGAGCAGTTCTTC. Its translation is CATSRVPSGSYNEQFF.

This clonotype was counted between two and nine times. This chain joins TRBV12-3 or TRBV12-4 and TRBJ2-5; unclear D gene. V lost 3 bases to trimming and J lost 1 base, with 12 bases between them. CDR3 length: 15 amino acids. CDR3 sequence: CASSFLSGSQETQYF. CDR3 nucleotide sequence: TGTGCCAGCAGTTTTTTATCGGGTTCCCAAGAGACCCAGTACTTC.

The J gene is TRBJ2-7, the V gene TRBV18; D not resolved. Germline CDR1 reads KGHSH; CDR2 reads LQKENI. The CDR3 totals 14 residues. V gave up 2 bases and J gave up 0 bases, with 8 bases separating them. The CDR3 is CASSPAASSYEQYF. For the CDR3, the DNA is TGTGCCAGCTCACCAGCGGCGAGCTCCTACGAGCAGTACTTC. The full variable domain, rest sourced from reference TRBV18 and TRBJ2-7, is NAGVMQNPRHLVRRRGQEARLRCSPMKGHSHVYWYRQLPEEGLKFMVYLQKENIIDESGMPKERFSAEFPKEGPSILRIQQVVRGDSAAYFCASSPAASSYEQYFGPGTRLTVT.

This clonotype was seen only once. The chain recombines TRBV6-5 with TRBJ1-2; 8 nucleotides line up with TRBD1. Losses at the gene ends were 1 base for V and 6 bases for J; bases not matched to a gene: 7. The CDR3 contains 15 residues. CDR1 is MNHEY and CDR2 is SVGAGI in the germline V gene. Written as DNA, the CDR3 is TGTGCCAGCAGTTACTGGCAGGGGGCGCAGGATGGCTACACCTTC. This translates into CASSYWQGAQDGYTF.

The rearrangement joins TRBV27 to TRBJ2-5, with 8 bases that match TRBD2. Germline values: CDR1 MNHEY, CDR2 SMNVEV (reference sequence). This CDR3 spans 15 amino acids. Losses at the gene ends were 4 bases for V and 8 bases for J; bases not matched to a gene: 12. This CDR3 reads CASSSGLEALVTQYF. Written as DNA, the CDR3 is TGTGCCAGCAGTTCGGGACTAGAGGCTTTGGTAACCCAGTACTTC.

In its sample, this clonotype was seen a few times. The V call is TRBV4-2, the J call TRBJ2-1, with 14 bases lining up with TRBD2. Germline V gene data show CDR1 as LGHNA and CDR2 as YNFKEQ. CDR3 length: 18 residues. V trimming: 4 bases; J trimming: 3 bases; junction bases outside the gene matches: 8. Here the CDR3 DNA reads TGTGCCAGCAGCCTCGTTGGGACTAGCGGGAGTCTCTACAATGAGCAGTTCTTC. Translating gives CASSLVGTSGSLYNEQFF.

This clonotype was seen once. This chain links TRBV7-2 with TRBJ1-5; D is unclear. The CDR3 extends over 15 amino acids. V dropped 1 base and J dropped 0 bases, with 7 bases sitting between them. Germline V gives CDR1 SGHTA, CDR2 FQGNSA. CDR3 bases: TGTGCCAGCAGCTTAGAGACGATTAGCAATCAGCCCCAGCATTTT. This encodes CASSLETISNQPQHF. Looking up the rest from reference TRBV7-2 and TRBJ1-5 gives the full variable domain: GAGVSQSPSNKVTEKGKDVELRCDPISGHTALYWYRQSLGQGLEFLIYFQGNSAPDKSGLPSDRFSAERTGGSVSTLTIQRTQQEDSAVYLCASSLETISNQPQHFGDGTRLSIL.

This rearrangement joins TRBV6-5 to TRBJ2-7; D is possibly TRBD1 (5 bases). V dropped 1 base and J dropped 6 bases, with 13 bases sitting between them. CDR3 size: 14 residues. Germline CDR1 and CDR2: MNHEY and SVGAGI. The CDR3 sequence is CASSYFGEGAEQYF. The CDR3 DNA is TGTGCCAGCAGTTACTTTGGGGAAGGGGCCGAGCAGTACTTC.

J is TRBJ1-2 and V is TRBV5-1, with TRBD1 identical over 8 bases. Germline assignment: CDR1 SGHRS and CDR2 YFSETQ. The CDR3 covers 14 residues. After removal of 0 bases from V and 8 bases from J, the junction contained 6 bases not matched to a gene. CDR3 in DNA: TGCGCCAGCAGCTTGGACAGGGGGAGAGGAGGCTACACCTTC. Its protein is CASSLDRGRGGYTF.